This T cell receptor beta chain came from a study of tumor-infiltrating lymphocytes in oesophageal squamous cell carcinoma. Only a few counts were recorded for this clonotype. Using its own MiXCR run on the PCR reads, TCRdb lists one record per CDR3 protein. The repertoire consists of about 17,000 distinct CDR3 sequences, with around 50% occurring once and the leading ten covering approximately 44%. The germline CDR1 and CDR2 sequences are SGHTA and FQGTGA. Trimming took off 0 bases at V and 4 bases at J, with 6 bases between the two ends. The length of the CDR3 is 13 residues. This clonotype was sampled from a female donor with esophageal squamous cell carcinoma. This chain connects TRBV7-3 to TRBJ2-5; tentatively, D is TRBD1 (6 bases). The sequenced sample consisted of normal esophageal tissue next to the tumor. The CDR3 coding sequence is TGTGCCAGCAGCTTAACAGGGGGAGAGACCCAGTACTTC. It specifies CASSLTGGETQYF.